Here is one TCR beta chain with its context. In germline, CDR1 is GTSNPN, CDR2 SVGIG (reference sequence). The CDR3 is 13 amino acids. The V gene lost 0 bases and the J gene lost 12 bases, with 14 bases spanning the gap. These data are taken from a study of preoperative IRX-2 immunotherapy in early breast cancer. Described treatment: preoperative locoregional IRX-2 cytokine immunotherapy. This phase Ib study tested locoregional IRX-2 cytokine immunotherapy given before surgery. Assay used: immunoSEQ multiplex PCR; TCRdb lists only in-frame clones, some missing. Of approximately 5,100 clones in the sample, around 64% were seen once.

The rearrangement links TRBV30 to TRBJ1-4; tentatively, D is TRBD1 (6 bases). Sequencing used tumor tissue, obtained before IRX-2 immunotherapy. The receptor was derived from a human donor with breast cancer. CDR3 bases: TGTGCCTGGAGTGTAGAGGGCAGGGGCGAACTGTTTTTT. Translated: CAWSVEGRGELFF.